These T cell receptor beta chains were read from a single sample in a study of OX40 agonist ivuxolimab in advanced cancers. Sequencing was performed with immunoSEQ multiplex PCR; in TCRdb, only in-frame clones are kept and a portion is missing. The sample lists tens of thousands of clones, around 85% seen once, with 2.5% to 3% in the top ten. This sample comprised CD4+ or CD8+ T cells sorted from blood, obtained in a trial of the OX40 agonist ivuxolimab. These receptors all stem from an adult with an advanced solid tumor such as melanoma, head and neck, liver or kidney cancer. CDR3s include the opening cysteine and the closing phenylalanine or tryptophan. Fields, in order: V gene, D gene, J gene, CDR3 length, CDR3 protein. A D gene is named only where the DNA matches it firmly.

TRBV6-5,TRBD1,TRBJ2-3,15,CASSRSGQGPNTQYF
TRBV7-3,-,TRBJ2-1,13,CASSLTIYNEQFF
TRBV6-5,-,TRBJ1-4,14,CASSYGGGNEKLFF
TRBV5-6,TRBD1,TRBJ1-2,16,CASSPAGDSGGPGYTF
TRBV5-1,-,TRBJ2-4,17,CASSSHGGSIAKNIQYF
TRBV29-1,-,TRBJ1-4,12,CSVGFLGEKLFF
TRBV5-8,-,TRBJ2-7,11,CASSLTYEQYF
TRBV11-3,-,TRBJ2-5,13,CASSLEGRETQYF
TRBV5-4,-,TRBJ2-5,15,CASNQLGEIGETQYF
TRBV6-6,-,TRBJ2-1,14,CASSYRRDNNEQFF
TRBV6-6,-,TRBJ2-7,13,CASSYSTRTEQYF
TRBV28,TRBD1,TRBJ2-7,14,CASSNTGVSYEQYF
TRBV6-5,TRBD1,TRBJ1-5,13,CASSDREGQPQHF
TRBV10-3,TRBD1,TRBJ2-7,14,CAISAGQGTYEQYF
TRBV11-3,-,TRBJ1-1,14,CASSSGQMNTEAFF
TRBV7-3,TRBD2,TRBJ2-7,15,CASSFAAGDPYEQYF
TRBV11-3,-,TRBJ1-5,13,CASSLQGRQPQHF
TRBV11-3,TRBD2,TRBJ2-6,17,CASSLTSGVSGANVLTF
TRBV18,TRBD2,TRBJ2-1,15,CASSPPGLAANEQFF
TRBV7-2,-,TRBJ2-1,13,CASSLMDSNEQFF
TRBV6-5,-,TRBJ2-5,14,CASSPAVAGGTQYF
TRBV7-6,-,TRBJ2-5,11,CASTSQETQYF
TRBV5-4,-,TRBJ2-3,11,CASSITDTQYF
TRBV28,-,TRBJ2-1,12,CASSLRVNEQFF
TRBV30,TRBD2,TRBJ2-7,14,CAWSPGGVAHEQYF
TRBV28,TRBD1,TRBJ2-7,14,CASSLSGTGGEQYF
TRBV6-6,TRBD1,TRBJ2-7,15,CASRPGTGSPYEQYF
TRBV19,TRBD1,TRBJ1-1,15,CASSMGTGGRTEAFF
TRBV7-9,-,TRBJ1-1,13,CASSLDPNTEAFF
TRBV11-2,-,TRBJ2-3,18,CASSLEGGLGGRRGTQYF
TRBV29-1,-,TRBJ2-7,11,CSVALDYEQYF
TRBV11-3,TRBD2,TRBJ2-3,15,CASSLAGGGGDTQYF
TRBV18,TRBD2,TRBJ2-7,16,CASSPRLAEISYEQYF
TRBV5-1,-,TRBJ2-7,12,CASSLLGDEQYF
TRBV5-1,-,TRBJ2-3,13,CASSPDTTDTQYF
TRBV28,TRBD1,TRBJ2-6,17,CASSFATGGSGANVLTF
TRBV28,-,TRBJ1-1,12,CASSLRNTEAFF
TRBV7-2,-,TRBJ2-1,13,CASSLLGPYEQFF
TRBV27,TRBD1,TRBJ1-2,17,CASSSGVLRRGGDGYTF
TRBV7-9,-,TRBJ2-3,15,CASSSFASSTDTQYF
TRBV30,-,TRBJ2-6,14,CAWSKSSGANVLTF
TRBV21-1,-,TRBJ2-7,15,CATQPAGHLSYEQYF